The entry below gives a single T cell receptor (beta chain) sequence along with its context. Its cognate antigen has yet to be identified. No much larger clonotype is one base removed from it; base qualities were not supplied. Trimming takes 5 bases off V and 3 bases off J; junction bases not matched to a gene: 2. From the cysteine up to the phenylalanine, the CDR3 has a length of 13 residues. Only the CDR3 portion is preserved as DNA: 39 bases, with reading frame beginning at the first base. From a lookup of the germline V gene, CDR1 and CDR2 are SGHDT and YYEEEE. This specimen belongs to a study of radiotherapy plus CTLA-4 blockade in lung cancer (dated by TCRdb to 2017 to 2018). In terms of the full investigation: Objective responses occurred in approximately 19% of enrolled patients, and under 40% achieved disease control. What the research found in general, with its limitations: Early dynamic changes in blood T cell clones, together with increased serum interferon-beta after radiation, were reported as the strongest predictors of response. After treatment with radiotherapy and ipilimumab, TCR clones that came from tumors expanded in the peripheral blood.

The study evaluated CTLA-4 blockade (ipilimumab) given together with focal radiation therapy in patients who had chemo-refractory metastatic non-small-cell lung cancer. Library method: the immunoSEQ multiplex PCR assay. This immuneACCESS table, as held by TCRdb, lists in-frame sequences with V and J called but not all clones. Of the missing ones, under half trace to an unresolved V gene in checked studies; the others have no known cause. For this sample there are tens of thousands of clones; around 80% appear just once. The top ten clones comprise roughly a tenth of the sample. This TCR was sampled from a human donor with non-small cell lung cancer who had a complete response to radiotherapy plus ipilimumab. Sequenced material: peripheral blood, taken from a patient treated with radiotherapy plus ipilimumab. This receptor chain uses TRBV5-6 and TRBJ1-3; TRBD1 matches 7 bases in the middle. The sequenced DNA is TGTGCCAGCAGTCACAGGGGTGGAAACACCATATATTTT. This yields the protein CASSHRGGNTIYF.